This TCR beta chain was captured in a study of cytomegalovirus exposure and HLA in healthy donors (TCRdb year 2017). Notes on the research overall: An earlier analysis of some 600 of the donors reported about 280 Gb of sequence data and 90 million to 120 million unique TCR beta sequences obtained from 180 million or so T cells. To decide whether each TCR beta V gene segment behaved as functional or pseudogenic, an earlier analysis of some 600 of the donors relied on high-throughput TCR beta sequencing. In the later analysis, no new phenotypic data were used to find candidate immune exposures; instead, reliance was placed on TCR beta sequences and their occurrence across donors. Several DR-DQ haplotypes were treated as single units for association and clustering because of strong linkage in the cohort. The aim of the study was to test whether cataloging public T cell receptors could identify signatures of past pathogen exposure. A later analysis re-examined previously published TCR beta repertoires from roughly 720 donors and added high-resolution HLA genotyping to investigate patterns of TCR occurrence. About 280 gigabases of sequencing data and around 90 million unique TCR sequences made up an early release that covered about 640 HLA-typed donors. HLA typing covered class I and class II loci at four-digit resolution. In a later genetic analysis, genome-wide SNP genotypes for about three fifths of the roughly 670 donors were used, and that subset was treated as a discovery cohort. Donor age, sex, ethnicity and CMV serostatus were compiled alongside the repertoire data. A separate validation cohort of over 95 different subjects was used in addition to the roughly 700-subject first cohort. Every repertoire in the discovery cohort had been generated on one and the same sequencing platform. The number of donors typed differed by locus, with roughly 620-630 for A, B, C, DRB1 and DQB1, about 500 for DQA1, approximately 570 for DPA1, and approximately 470 for DPB1. On average, about 240,000 unique TCR beta nucleotide sequences were sequenced per donor among 300 to 500 genotyped donors of the cohort, with 15% to 20% of those sequences being non-productive. The study used immunosequencing to profile the T cell repertoires of 600 to 850 subjects and linked those repertoires to cytomegalovirus serostatus. High-throughput TCR immunosequencing, statistical association of individual TCRs with disease status, and machine learning were combined to predict cytomegalovirus infection status. Of the 350 to 450 genotyped donors, 65% to 90% fell in the genetic ancestry cluster associated with self-reported Caucasian donors.

The CDR3 has 15 amino acids, counting the end cysteine and phenylalanine. The retained sequence is limited to the CDR3, 45 bases, with the frame set at the first base. Based on the germline V gene, the CDR1 and CDR2 sequences are SNHLY and FYNNEI. Here V drops 7 bases and J drops 5 bases, and the junction holds 12 bases not matched to any gene. Preparation of the library involved the immunoSEQ multiplex PCR assay. The multiplex PCR relied on a mix of 60 forward primers for TCR Vbeta segments and 13 reverse primers for TCR Jbeta segments. The CDR3 region of rearranged TCR beta genes was amplified from genomic DNA with a multiplex PCR assay. The Illumina HiSeq System was used to sequence the amplified TCR beta libraries as 87-base-pair reads. From the authors' description of their analysis: A later analysis tallied 75 million to 85 million unique TCR beta chains across the approximately 670 repertoires, and some 10 million of those chains were shared by two or more donors. To remove PCR and sequencing errors, raw reads were error-corrected and collapsed into unique sequences using a nearest-neighbor algorithm that merged closely related sequences. Alignment of CDR3 sequences to IMGT reference sequences was used to assign V, D and J gene segments. Each retained sequence needed at least a six-nucleotide match to both a V gene segment and a J gene segment. Rearrangements were classified as productive when the CDR3 lacked stop codons and remained in frame with V and J, and all other rearrangements were classified as non-productive. Following IMGT convention, CDR3 was defined as the stretch from the second conserved V-encoded cysteine up to the conserved J-encoded phenylalanine. The earlier analysis of about 570 of the donors excluded any sequence lacking an unambiguous match to a single V gene segment. In an earlier analysis of several hundred of the donors, V segments were called functional above 56.7% productive rearrangements and were called segregating when the between-donor standard deviation exceeded 5%. A statistical classification framework was developed to diagnose cytomegalovirus status using the catalog of TCR beta chain sequences. In a later analysis, V and J genes were assigned by comparing TCR nucleotide sequences against IMGT/GENE-DB human TR gene sequences. Using the TCRdist pipeline, a later analysis assigned CDR3 sequences along with most-parsimonious VDJ recombination scenarios. A later analysis defined each TCR beta chain by its CDR3 amino acid sequence plus V-gene family, and excluded reads lacking a unique V-gene family. A later analysis removed 500 to 650 highly shared, low-generation-probability nucleotide sequences to deal with suspected cross-contamination and a sequencing artifact. A later analysis calculated a clonal expansion index for each public chain from normalized within-repertoire ranks of inferred template counts. In a later analysis, generation probabilities were computed using a VDJ recombination model fitted to out-of-frame rearrangements, and the results were checked against IGoR. In a later analysis, TCR-TCR, TCR-HLA and TCR-CMV co-occurrence was scored with hypergeometric tests, and a repertoire-size bias correction was applied to TCR pairs. To estimate false discovery rates, a later analysis permuted the HLA or CMV assignments 20 times. In a later analysis, co-occurring TCRs were grouped with DBSCAN, and TCRdist sequence similarity was added when clustering was performed within HLA-allele-positive subsets. Repertoires with fewer than 30,000 or more than 120,000 public chains, plus five repertoires with anomalous nucleotide sharing, were excluded from co-occurrence clustering. TCRdb holds this immuneACCESS table with in-frame rearrangements only. Some clones are missing; in checked studies, unresolved V genes explain under half, and the rest has no known cause. That table furnishes V, J and clone size, whereas the DNA furnished D and trimming. The sample includes about 110,000 clones, with 65% to 90% observed a single time. 2.2% of the sample is held by the ten biggest clonotypes.

The investigation overall reported the following: In both the original and validation cohorts, the classifier was reported to diagnose cytomegalovirus status with high specificity and sensitivity. Because counts were too low, about 15 rarely observed V segments, including chromosome 9 orphons, were left out of the earlier analysis of approximately 500 of the donors. Assigning TCR associations to individual alleles was difficult when HLA alleles, especially DR and DQ, strongly co-occurred. A cluster of highly shared sequence variants was judged likely to be a technical artifact of the sequencing pipeline. A later analysis found that most CMV-associated TCR beta chains appeared HLA-restricted, with HLA associations seemingly driven largely by CMV exposure. In a later analysis, about 17,000 TCR beta sequences were associated with specific HLA alleles at a false discovery rate of 0.05. Because HLA typing was missing for some donors at each locus, association tests included only the typed subset. Some IMGT-functional V segments, including TRBV6-2 and TRBV6-3, could not be distinguished by the 87-base-pair reads and were therefore excluded. In a later genetic analysis, a missense DCLRE1C variant was associated with V-gene and J-gene trimming of TCR beta chains, and the association was replicated in an independent cohort. Compared with equally common non-associated chains, HLA-associated TCR beta chains in a later analysis were more clonally expanded and had lower generation probabilities. A later analysis found that TCR association rates varied across HLA loci, with DRB1 alleles showing the most associated TCRs and HLA-C alleles the fewest. For the cohort, immune exposure information was limited to CMV serostatus. In vitro tests confirmed that a few of the cytomegalovirus-associated TCR beta chains recognize cytomegalovirus antigens. The study gave a list of 150 to 200 TCR beta chains associated with cytomegalovirus. According to a later genetic analysis, donors in an Asian-associated ancestry cluster had fewer N-insertions in productive TCRs than the approximately 630-donor mean. In an earlier analysis of fewer than 700 of the donors, most TCR beta V segments appeared in productive rearrangements about 87% or about 30% of the time, broadly matching IMGT annotations. Most TCR sequences were observed very rarely across donors, whereas some public TCRs were present in many individuals. A further reported finding was that TCR beta sequences accurately predicted the HLA-A and HLA-B alleles for most subjects in the first cohort. According to the authors, the approach could potentially be generalized to other disease states and immunological phenotypes. Only TCR beta chains were sequenced in this cohort, and the absence of alpha or paired-chain data limited detectable features. Sequencing depth was assumed to be roughly uniform across donors in the presence/absence analyses, though that assumption may not hold. A later analysis reported that several top co-occurrence clusters appeared linked to parvovirus B19, influenza, CMV and Epstein-Barr virus. Correlated functional status among segregating V segments might be attributable to linkage disequilibrium, but an unknown experimental factor could not be ruled out.

The cohort was made up of approximately 700 healthy bone marrow donors. At the time of sampling, all cohort members were nominally healthy, though unrecorded immune exposures were likely present. The donor was CMV seronegative and was included in the group of 352 seronegative cohort members. A peripheral blood sample was provided by each donor, and peripheral blood mononuclear cells were used for TCR beta sequencing. The Qiagen DNeasy Blood Extraction Kit was used to extract genomic DNA from the blood cell samples. In regard to this clone: No cognate antigen has been identified for it. Nothing much larger sits one base from this clone, and base qualities are not available.

The chain links TRBV2 with TRBJ2-5, with 8 bases matching TRBD1. The source is a young woman in good health and CMV-seronegative. The specimen sequenced was PBMCs. This receptor carries the CDR3 CASMYQGALLETQYF. The nucleotide sequence is TGTGCCAGCATGTATCAGGGGGCGCTATTGGAGACCCAGTACTTC. Beyond the CDR3, the reference TRBV2 and TRBJ2-5 genes provide the residues; the full variable domain reads: EPEVTQTPSHQVTQMGQEVILRCVPISNHLYFYWYRQILGQKVEFLVSFYNNEISEKSEIFDDQFSVERPDGSNFTLKIRSTKLEDSAMYFCASMYQGALLETQYFGPGTRLLVL.